This passage covers 16 T cell receptor beta chains from one sample sequenced in a study of blood T cell repertoires in COVID-19. The method was immunoSEQ multiplex PCR; TCRdb's version includes in-frame clones alone and lacks a portion of them. The table shows some 130,000 clones, with about 86% occurring only once. The sequenced sample was peripheral blood. These TCRs come from a woman in her fifties or sixties with active or convalescent COVID-19.

The chain joins TRBV20-1 to TRBJ1-3, with a tentative D call TRBD1 (6 bases). Germline CDR1 and CDR2: DFQATT and SNEGSKA (reference sequence). The CDR3 has 11 residues. Trimming took 5 bases from V and 16 from J, leaving 18 bases between them. The CDR3 bases are TGCAGTGCTGAAAGTCGGGACACTGTGTATTTT. Translation gives CSAESRDTVYF.

About this clone: Other DNA variants within this sample encode the same CDR3. The chain combines TRBV12-3 or TRBV12-4 with TRBJ1-2; 10 bases match TRBD1. This CDR3 has 13 residues. V lost 5 bases and J lost 6; bases outside the gene matches: 3. The CDR3 sequence: CASSPGQGNGYTF. DNA of the CDR3: TGTGCCAGCAGTCCGGGACAGGGGAATGGCTACACCTTC.

The V call is TRBV5-6, the J call TRBJ1-2; possible D gene TRBD1, 6 bases. The CDR3 length is 14 residues. The V gene's germline CDR1 is SGHDT and CDR2 YYEEEE. V gave up 4 bases and J gave up 3 bases, with 13 bases separating them. As DNA, the CDR3 is TGTGCCAGCAGCGATACCAGGGGCCACTATGGCTACACCTTC. This translates into CASSDTRGHYGYTF. Full variable domain (remainder filled in from reference TRBV5-6 and TRBJ1-2): DAGVTQSPTHLIKTRGQQVTLRCSPKSGHDTVSWYQQALGQGPQFIFQYYEEEERQRGNFPDRFSGHQFPNYSSELNVNALLLGDSALYLCASSDTRGHYGYTFGSGTRLTVV.

The gene calls are TRBV28 and TRBJ2-3; D not resolved. V lost 3 bases, J lost 4 bases, and 11 bases lay in between. Germline V gene lookup returns CDR1 MDHEN and CDR2 SYDVKM. The length of the CDR3 is 14 residues. For the CDR3, the DNA is TGTGCCAGCAGTTTTTTTAAGGCGGCAGATACGCAGTATTTT. It yields the protein CASSFFKAADTQYF. The whole variable domain, remainder taken from reference TRBV28 and TRBJ2-3, is DVKVTQSSRYLVKRTGEKVFLECVQDMDHENMFWYRQDPGLGLRLIYFSYDVKMKEKGDIPEGYSVSREKKERFSLILESASTNQTSMYLCASSFFKAADTQYFGPGTRLTVL.

The V gene is TRBV18, the J gene TRBJ2-3; D might be TRBD2 (5 bases). Looked up from germline, CDR1 is KGHSH and CDR2 is LQKENI. With 4 bases removed from V and 2 bases from J, the gap between germline ends came to 10 bases. The CDR3 totals 14 residues. CDR3 in amino acids: CASSLSGLTDTQYF. CDR3 nucleotide sequence: TGTGCCAGCTCACTCAGTGGACTCACAGATACGCAGTATTTT.

This clone was found once. The chain employs TRBV3-1 (or the pseudogene TRBV3-2) and TRBJ2-5, with a possible D match to TRBD2 (5 bases). Trimming took 3 bases from V and 3 from J, leaving 11 bases between them. Germline V gene lookup returns CDR1 LGHDT and CDR2 YNNKEL (reference sequence). The CDR3 is 14 amino acids. The CDR3 reads CASSHLGLKETQYF. As DNA, the CDR3 is TGTGCCAGCAGCCACCTTGGACTGAAAGAGACCCAGTACTTC.

This sequence joins TRBV18 and TRBJ1-2; TRBD1 matches at 9 bases. Germline V gene data show CDR1 as KGHSH and CDR2 as LQKENI. CDR3 length: 15 amino acids. The V gene end was trimmed by 3 bases and the J gene end by 7 bases; junction bases not matched to a gene: 9. The CDR3 sequence: CASSPSGQGLPGYTF. CDR3 DNA sequence: TGTGCCAGCTCACCGTCCGGACAGGGGCTCCCTGGCTACACCTTC.

The chain is built from TRBV3-1 (or the pseudogene TRBV3-2) and TRBJ1-1, with 9 bases lining up with TRBD1. Germline CDR1 reads LGHDT; CDR2 reads YNNKEL (reference sequence). V was pared by 3 bases and J by 5 bases, with 13 bases of the junction left unmatched. The CDR3 sequence is 17 residues long. The CDR3 DNA is TGTGCCAGCAGCCAGAGACGACAGGGGGGTTCGGTAACTGAAGCTTTCTTT. This codes for CASSQRRQGGSVTEAFF.

The chain employs TRBV27 and TRBJ1-2; TRBD1 matches 8 bases. V lost 6 bases, J lost 8 bases, and 11 bases stayed unmatched. CDR1 and CDR2 from the germline V gene are MNHEY and SMNVEV (reference sequence). This CDR3 has 14 residues. This chain's CDR3 is CASRKTTGGGGYTF. The CDR3 DNA follows: TGTGCCAGCAGGAAAACCACAGGGGGAGGCGGCTACACCTTC.

This clone was seen a few times. CDR3 protein: CAISGETVSYGYTF. CDR3 in DNA: TGTGCCATCAGTGGCGAGACAGTGTCCTATGGCTACACCTTC. The J gene is TRBJ1-2, the V gene TRBV10-3; TRBD1 might be the D (5 bases). Germline assignment: CDR1 ENHRY and CDR2 SYGVKD. V was shortened by 4 bases and J by 4 bases, with 13 bases between the two germline ends. The length of the CDR3 is 14 residues.

The chain combines TRBV3-1 (or the pseudogene TRBV3-2) with TRBJ1-1, with TRBD1 identical over 7 bases. Germline V gene sequence: CDR1 LGHDT, CDR2 YNNKEL (reference sequence). The length of the CDR3 is 14 residues. V lost 4 bases, J lost 5 bases, and 7 bases stayed unmatched. CDR3 sequence: CASSPKQGFTEAFF. The CDR3 bases are TGTGCCAGCAGCCCAAAACAGGGGTTTACTGAAGCTTTCTTT.

The V and J genes are TRBV5-1 and TRBJ2-3; 7 bases align to TRBD1. V shed 4 bases and J 0 bases; nucleotides not matched to a gene: 8. Germline values: CDR1 SGHRS, CDR2 YFSETQ. This CDR3 has 16 residues. CDR3 sequence reads: CASSARGRSSTDTQYF. The CDR3 coding sequence is TGCGCCAGCAGCGCAAGGGGGCGCTCTAGCACAGATACGCAGTATTTT.

This sequence joins TRBV11-2 and TRBJ2-5, with 9 positions matching TRBD1. The CDR3 contains 14 residues. The germline V gene encodes CDR1 SGHAT and CDR2 FQNNGV. The junction had 5 bases not matched to a gene; V was cut back by 4 bases and J by 5 bases. The CDR3 nucleotides are TGTGCCAGCAGCTCCGGGACAGGGTGGGAGACCCAGTACTTC. Translation gives CASSSGTGWETQYF.

This clone was recorded once. V and J are TRBV28 and TRBJ2-5; 16 nucleotides match TRBD2. The V segment lost 7 bases and the J segment 4 bases; nucleotides outside the gene matches: 9. The CDR3 is made up of 17 amino acids. In germline, CDR1 is MDHEN, CDR2 SYDVKM. DNA for the CDR3: TGTGCCAGCAACTTAGGGACTAGCGGGGGGGCAGGAGAGACCCAGTACTTC. It yields the protein CASNLGTSGGAGETQYF.

This rearrangement joins TRBV13 to TRBJ1-6; D is perhaps TRBD1 (5 bases). In germline, CDR1 is PRHDT, CDR2 FYEKMQ (reference sequence). This CDR3 has 18 amino acids. Between the trimmed V and J ends, which lost 0 bases and 4 bases, there was a span of 16 bases. The CDR3: CASSLGQRGRNYNSPLHF. CDR3 nucleotides: TGTGCCAGCAGCTTAGGCCAACGGGGGAGAAATTATAATTCACCCCTCCACTTT.

The chain combines TRBV30 with TRBJ2-1, with 9 bases lining up with TRBD2. CDR1 and CDR2 (germline): GTSNPN, SVGIG (reference sequence). The CDR3 is made up of 17 amino acids. V gave up 3 bases and J gave up 2 bases; unmatched junction bases: 11. In DNA form, the CDR3 reads TGTGCCTGGAGCGCGTACCCCGCTAGCGGGGCCTACAATGAGCAGTTCTTC. It is translated as CAWSAYPASGAYNEQFF.